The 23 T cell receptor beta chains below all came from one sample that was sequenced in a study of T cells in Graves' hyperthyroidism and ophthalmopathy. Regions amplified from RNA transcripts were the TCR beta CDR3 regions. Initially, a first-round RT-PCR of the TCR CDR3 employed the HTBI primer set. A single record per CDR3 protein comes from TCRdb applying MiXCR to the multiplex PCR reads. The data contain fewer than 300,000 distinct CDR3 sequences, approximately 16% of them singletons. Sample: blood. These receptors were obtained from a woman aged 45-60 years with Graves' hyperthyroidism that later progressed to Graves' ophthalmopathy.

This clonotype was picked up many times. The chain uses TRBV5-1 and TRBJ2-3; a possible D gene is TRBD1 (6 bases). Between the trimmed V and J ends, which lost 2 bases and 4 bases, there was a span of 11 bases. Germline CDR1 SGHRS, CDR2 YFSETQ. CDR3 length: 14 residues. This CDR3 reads CASSLGQRADTQYF. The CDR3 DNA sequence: TGCGCCAGCAGCTTAGGACAGCGAGCAGATACGCAGTATTTT.

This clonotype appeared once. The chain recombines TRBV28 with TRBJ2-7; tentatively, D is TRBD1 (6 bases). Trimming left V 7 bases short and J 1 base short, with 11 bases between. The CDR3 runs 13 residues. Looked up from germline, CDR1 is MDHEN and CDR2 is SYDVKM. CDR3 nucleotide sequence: TGTGCCAGCAACCGGGACAATTCCTACGAGCAGTACTTC. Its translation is CASNRDNSYEQYF.

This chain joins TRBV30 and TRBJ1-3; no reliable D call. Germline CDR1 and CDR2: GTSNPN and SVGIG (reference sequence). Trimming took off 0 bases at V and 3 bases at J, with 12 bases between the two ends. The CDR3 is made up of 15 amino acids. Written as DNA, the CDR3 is TGTGCCTGGAGTGTACGGGCGAAGAATGGAAACACCATATATTTT. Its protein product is CAWSVRAKNGNTIYF.

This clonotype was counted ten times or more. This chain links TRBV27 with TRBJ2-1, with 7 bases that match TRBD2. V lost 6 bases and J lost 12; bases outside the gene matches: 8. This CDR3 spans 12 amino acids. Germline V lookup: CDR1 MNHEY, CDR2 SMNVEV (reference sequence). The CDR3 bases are TGTGCCAGCAGAAACTTAGCGGGTGTGCAGTTCTTC. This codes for CASRNLAGVQFF.

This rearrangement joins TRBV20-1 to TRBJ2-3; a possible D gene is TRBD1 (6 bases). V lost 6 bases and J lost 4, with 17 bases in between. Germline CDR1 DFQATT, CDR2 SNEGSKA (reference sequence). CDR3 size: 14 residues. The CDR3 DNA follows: TGCAGTGCCGTGGGACAAACGCGCTCAGATACGCAGTATTTT. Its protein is CSAVGQTRSDTQYF.

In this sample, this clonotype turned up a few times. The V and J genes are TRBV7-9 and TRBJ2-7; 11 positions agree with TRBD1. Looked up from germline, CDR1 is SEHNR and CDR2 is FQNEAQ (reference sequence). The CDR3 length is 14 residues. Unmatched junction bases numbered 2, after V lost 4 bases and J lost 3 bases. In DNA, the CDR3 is TGTGCCAGCAGCTGGGACAGGGGGGTCTACGAGCAGTACTTC. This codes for CASSWDRGVYEQYF.

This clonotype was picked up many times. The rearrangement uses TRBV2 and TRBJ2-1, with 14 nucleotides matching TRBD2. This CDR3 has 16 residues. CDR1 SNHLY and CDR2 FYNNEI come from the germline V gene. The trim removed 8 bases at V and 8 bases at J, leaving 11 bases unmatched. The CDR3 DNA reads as TGTGCCAGCGAGAGCGCGGGACTAGCGGGAGTCTATGAGCAGTTCTTC. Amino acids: CASESAGLAGVYEQFF.

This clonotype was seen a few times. This CDR3 reads CASSLIGPAGNEQYF. The CDR3 bases are TGTGCCAGCAGCTTAATAGGGCCCGCGGGTAATGAGCAGTACTTC. This chain links TRBV5-4 with TRBJ2-7; D is perhaps TRBD2 (5 bases). With 2 bases removed from V and 7 bases from J, the gap between germline ends came to 19 bases. Germline V gene data show CDR1 as SGHNT and CDR2 as YYREEE (reference sequence). The CDR3 extends over 15 amino acids. The entire variable domain, with the rest obtained from reference TRBV5-4 and TRBJ2-7, is as follows: ETGVTQSPTHLIKTRGQQVTLRCSSQSGHNTVSWYQQALGQGPQFIFQYYREEENGRGNFPPRFSGLQFPNYSSELNVNALELDDSALYLCASSLIGPAGNEQYFGPGTRLTVT.

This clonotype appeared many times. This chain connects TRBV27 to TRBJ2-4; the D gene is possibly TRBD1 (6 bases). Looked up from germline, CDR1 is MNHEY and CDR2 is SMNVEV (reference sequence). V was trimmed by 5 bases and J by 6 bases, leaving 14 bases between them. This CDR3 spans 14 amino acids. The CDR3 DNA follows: TGTGCCAGCAGTCTCACAGGGCTGGGAAACATTCAGTACTTC. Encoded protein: CASSLTGLGNIQYF.

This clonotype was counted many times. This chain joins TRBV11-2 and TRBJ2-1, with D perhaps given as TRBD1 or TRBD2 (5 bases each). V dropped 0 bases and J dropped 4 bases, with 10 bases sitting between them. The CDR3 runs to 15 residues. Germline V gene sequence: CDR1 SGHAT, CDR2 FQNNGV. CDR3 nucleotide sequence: TGTGCCAGCAGCTTAGATCAGGGAGAGTACAATGAGCAGTTCTTC. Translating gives CASSLDQGEYNEQFF.

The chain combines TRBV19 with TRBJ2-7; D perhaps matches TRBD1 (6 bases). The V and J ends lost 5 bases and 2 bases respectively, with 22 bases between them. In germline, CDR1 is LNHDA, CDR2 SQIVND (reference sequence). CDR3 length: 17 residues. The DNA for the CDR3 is TGTGCCAGTAGTGACCCCGCATGGGCAGGGGTCACCTACGAGCAGTACTTC. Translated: CASSDPAWAGVTYEQYF. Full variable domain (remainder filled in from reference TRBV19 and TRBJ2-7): DGGITQSPKYLFRKEGQNVTLSCEQNLNHDAMYWYRQDPGQGLRLIYYSQIVNDFQKGDIAEGYSVSREKKESFPLTVTSAQKNPTAFYLCASSDPAWAGVTYEQYFGPGTRLTVT.

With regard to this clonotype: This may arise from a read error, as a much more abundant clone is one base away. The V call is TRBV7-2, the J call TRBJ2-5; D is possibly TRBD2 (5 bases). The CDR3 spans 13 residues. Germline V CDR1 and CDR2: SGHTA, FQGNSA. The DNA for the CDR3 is TGTGCCAGCAGACCGGCCAGGTGGGAGACCCGGTACTTC. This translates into CASRPARWETRYF.

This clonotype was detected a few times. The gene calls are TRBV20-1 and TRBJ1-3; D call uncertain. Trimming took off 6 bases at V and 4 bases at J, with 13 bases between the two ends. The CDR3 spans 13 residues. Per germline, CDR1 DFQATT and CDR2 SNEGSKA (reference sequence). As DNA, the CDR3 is TGCAGTGCCCCGCCCGGCCTCGGAAACACCATATATTTT. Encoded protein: CSAPPGLGNTIYF.

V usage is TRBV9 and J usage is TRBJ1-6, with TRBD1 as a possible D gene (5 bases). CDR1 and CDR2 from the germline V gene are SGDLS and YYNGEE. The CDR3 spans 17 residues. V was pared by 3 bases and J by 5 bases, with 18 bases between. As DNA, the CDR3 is TGTGCCAGCAGCGCAGGGTACCCGGGACTGAATAATTCACCCCTCCACTTT. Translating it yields CASSAGYPGLNNSPLHF. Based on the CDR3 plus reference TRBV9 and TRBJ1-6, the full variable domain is DSGVTQTPKHLITATGQRVTLRCSPRSGDLSVYWYQQSLDQGLQFLIQYYNGEERAKGNILERFSAQQFPDLHSELNLSSLELGDSALYFCASSAGYPGLNNSPLHFGNGTRLTVT.

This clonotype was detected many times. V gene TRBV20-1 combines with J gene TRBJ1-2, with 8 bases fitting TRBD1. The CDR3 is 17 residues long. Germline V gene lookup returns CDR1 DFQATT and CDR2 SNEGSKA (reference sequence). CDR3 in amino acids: CRAPGQVFDFSNYGYTF. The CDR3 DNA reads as TGCAGGGCACCGGGACAGGTCTTCGATTTTTCTAACTATGGCTACACCTTC.

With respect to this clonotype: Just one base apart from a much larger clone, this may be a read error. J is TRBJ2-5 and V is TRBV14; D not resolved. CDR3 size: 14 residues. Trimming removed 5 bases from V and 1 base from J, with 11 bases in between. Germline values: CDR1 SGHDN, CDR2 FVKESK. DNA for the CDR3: TGTGCCAGCAGCGATTTGGGCAGCCAAGAGACCCAGTACTTC. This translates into CASSDLGSQETQYF.

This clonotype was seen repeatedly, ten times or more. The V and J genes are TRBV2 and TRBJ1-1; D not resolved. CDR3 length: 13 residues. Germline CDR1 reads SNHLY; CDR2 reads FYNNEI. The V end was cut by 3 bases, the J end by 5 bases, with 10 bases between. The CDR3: CASSEERGTEAFF. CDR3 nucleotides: TGTGCCAGCAGTGAGGAGCGCGGGACTGAAGCTTTCTTT.

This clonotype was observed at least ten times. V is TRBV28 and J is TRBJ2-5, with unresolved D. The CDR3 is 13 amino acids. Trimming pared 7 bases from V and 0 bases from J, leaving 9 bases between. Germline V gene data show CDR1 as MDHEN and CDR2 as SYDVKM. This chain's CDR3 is CASTPPNQETQYF. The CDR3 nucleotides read TGTGCCAGCACGCCCCCGAACCAAGAGACCCAGTACTTC.

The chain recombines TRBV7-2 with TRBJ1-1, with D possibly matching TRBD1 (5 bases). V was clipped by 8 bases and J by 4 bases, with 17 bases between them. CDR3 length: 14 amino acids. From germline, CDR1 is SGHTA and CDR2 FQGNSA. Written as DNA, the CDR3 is TGTGCCAGCCAACCCGCCCCGGGGGGCACTGAAGCTTTCTTT. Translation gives CASQPAPGGTEAFF. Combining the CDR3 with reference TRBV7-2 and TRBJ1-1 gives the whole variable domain GAGVSQSPSNKVTEKGKDVELRCDPISGHTALYWYRQSLGQGLEFLIYFQGNSAPDKSGLPSDRFSAERTGGSVSTLTIQRTQQEDSAVYLCASQPAPGGTEAFFGQGTRLTVV.

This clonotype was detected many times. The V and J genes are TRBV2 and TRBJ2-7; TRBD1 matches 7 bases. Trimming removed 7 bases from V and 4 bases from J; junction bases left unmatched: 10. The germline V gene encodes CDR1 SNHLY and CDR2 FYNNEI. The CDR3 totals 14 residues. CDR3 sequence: CASTEGRGSYEQYF. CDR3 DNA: TGTGCCAGCACCGAGGGCAGGGGGTCTTACGAGCAGTACTTC.

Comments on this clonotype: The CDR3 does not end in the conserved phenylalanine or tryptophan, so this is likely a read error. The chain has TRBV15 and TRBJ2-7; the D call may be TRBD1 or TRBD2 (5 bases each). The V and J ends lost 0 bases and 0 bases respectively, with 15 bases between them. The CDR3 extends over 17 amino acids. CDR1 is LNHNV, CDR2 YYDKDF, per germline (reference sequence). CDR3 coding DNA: TGTGCCACCAGCAGAGATCGGGGCGGGCCAAGCTCCTACGAGCAGTACTCC. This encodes CATSRDRGGPSSYEQYS.

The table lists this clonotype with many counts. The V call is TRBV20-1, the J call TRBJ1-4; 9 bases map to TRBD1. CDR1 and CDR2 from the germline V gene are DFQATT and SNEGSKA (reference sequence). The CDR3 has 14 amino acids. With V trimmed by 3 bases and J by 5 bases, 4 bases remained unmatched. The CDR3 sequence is CSARDGTGNEKLFF. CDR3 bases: TGCAGTGCTAGGGACGGGACAGGGAATGAAAAACTGTTTTTT.

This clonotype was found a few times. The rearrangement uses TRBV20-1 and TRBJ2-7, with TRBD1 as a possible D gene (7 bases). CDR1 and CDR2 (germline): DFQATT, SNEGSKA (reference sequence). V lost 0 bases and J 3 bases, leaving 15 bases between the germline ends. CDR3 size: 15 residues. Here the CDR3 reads CSARDKNRGGYEQYF. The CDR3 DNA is TGCAGTGCTAGAGATAAGAACAGGGGAGGCTACGAGCAGTACTTC.